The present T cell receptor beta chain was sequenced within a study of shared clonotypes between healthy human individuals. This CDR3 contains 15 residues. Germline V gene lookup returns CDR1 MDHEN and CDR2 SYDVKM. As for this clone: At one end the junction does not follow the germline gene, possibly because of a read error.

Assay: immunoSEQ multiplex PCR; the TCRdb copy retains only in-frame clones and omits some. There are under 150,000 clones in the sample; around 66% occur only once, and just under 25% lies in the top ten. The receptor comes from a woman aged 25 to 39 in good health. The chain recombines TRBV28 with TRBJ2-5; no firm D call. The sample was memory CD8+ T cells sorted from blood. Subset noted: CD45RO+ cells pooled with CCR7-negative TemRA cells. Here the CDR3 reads CASSVWTGLGETQYF. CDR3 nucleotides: TGTGCCAGCAGTGTATGGACGGGCCTTGGGGAGACCCAGTACTTC. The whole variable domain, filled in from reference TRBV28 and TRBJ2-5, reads DVKVTQSSRYLVKRTGEKVFLECVQDMDHENMFWYRQDPGLGLRLIYFSYDVKMKEKGDIPEGYSVSREKKERFSLILESASTNQTSMYLCASSVWTGLGETQYFGPGTRLLVL.